These 28 T cell receptor beta chains were all obtained from the same sample, sequenced in a study of identical twins. Each CDR3 protein gets one entry after TCRdb re-called the 5' RACE reads with MiXCR. Found here are roughly 750,000 distinct CDR3 sequences, 21% of them singletons; the top ten hold 4.3%. This sample was also put to use in a study of T cells expressing NK-cell markers.

Specimen: PBMCs. These receptors all come from a woman aged 18-29 years in good health.

The J gene is TRBJ2-1, the V gene TRBV20-1; TRBD2 matches at 11 bases. Losses at the gene ends were 2 bases for V and 4 bases for J; bases not matched to a gene: 4. Germline V gene lookup returns CDR1 DFQATT and CDR2 SNEGSKA (reference sequence). The CDR3 is made up of 15 amino acids. The CDR3 is CSARIGTSGYNEQFF. CDR3 DNA sequence: TGCAGTGCTAGAATCGGGACTAGCGGTTACAATGAGCAGTTCTTC.

The chain recombines TRBV10-3 with TRBJ1-1; no reliable D call. The V gene's germline CDR1 is ENHRY and CDR2 SYGVKD. The ends were cut back, 0 bases at V and 1 base at J, with 9 bases in the middle. The CDR3 covers 15 residues. The CDR3 protein is CAISESRWENTEAFF. CDR3 nucleotides: TGTGCCATCAGTGAGTCGAGGTGGGAGAACACTGAAGCTTTCTTT.

This chain connects TRBV12-3 or TRBV12-4 to TRBJ1-6; D might be TRBD1 (6 bases). The V end was cut by 7 bases, the J end by 9 bases, with 13 bases between. The CDR3 consists of 13 residues. The CDR3 sequence is CASTPTGPSPLHF. The CDR3 coding sequence is TGTGCCAGCACCCCAACAGGGCCTTCACCCCTCCACTTT.

The chain couples TRBV20-1 to TRBJ2-4; tentative D call: TRBD2 (7 bases). The CDR3 runs 13 residues. Germline loops: CDR1 DFQATT, CDR2 SNEGSKA (reference sequence). The CDR3 reads CGLWEGDGDIQYF. The CDR3 DNA reads TGCGGACTATGGGAGGGGGATGGGGACATTCAGTACTTC.

This clonotype was detected a few times. This sequence joins TRBV7-9 and TRBJ1-4; 7 nucleotides align to TRBD1. Germline V CDR1 and CDR2: SEHNR, FQNEAQ (reference sequence). V trimming: 1 base; J trimming: 6 bases; junction bases outside the gene matches: 2. This CDR3 region has 14 residues. CDR3: CASSLGDRDEKLFF. CDR3 DNA sequence: TGTGCCAGCAGCTTAGGAGACAGGGATGAAAAACTGTTTTTT. The full variable domain, completed using reference TRBV7-9 and TRBJ1-4, is DTGVSQNPRHKITKRGQNVTFRCDPISEHNRLYWYRQTLGQGPEFLTYFQNEAQLEKSRLLSDRFSAERPKGSFSTLEIQRTEQGDSAMYLCASSLGDRDEKLFFGSGTQLSVL.

The rearrangement joins TRBV4-3 to TRBJ1-2, with a weak D call TRBD1 (5 bases). Trimming left V 0 bases short and J 4 bases short, with 15 bases between. The germline V gene has CDR1 LGHNA and CDR2 YSLEER. CDR3 length equals 16 residues. The CDR3 nucleotides read TGCGCCAGCAGCCAAGAAATGACCCGGGGGGGCTATGGCTACACCTTC. Translation gives CASSQEMTRGGYGYTF.

Ten or more counts support this clonotype. This chain links TRBV4-3 with TRBJ2-7, with TRBD2 matching over 10 bases. Germline CDR1 and CDR2: LGHNA and YSLEER. The J segment lost 1 base and the V segment lost 5 bases, leaving 5 bases of the junction unmatched. This CDR3 spans 15 amino acids. The CDR3 spells CASSEGLAESYEQYF. As DNA, the CDR3 is TGCGCCAGCAGCGAAGGACTAGCGGAGTCCTACGAGCAGTACTTC.

The chain is built from TRBV5-1 and TRBJ2-6, with D perhaps TRBD2 (5 bases). Germline CDR1 SGHRS, CDR2 YFSETQ. This CDR3 has 17 residues. V was pared by 0 bases and J by 0 bases, with 10 bases between. CDR3 sequence reads: CASSLAGIGSGANVLTF. The CDR3 DNA reads as TGCGCCAGCAGCTTGGCCGGGATCGGCTCTGGGGCCAACGTCCTGACTTTC.

Remarks on this clonotype: The junction departs from the called germline gene at one end, perhaps through a read error. The V gene is TRBV18, the J gene TRBJ2-2; D remains unclear. The CDR3 sequence is 16 residues long. The germline V gene encodes CDR1 KGHSH and CDR2 LQKENI. The CDR3 DNA follows: TGTGCCAGCACACCCAACTCCCCGCAGAACGGCGGGGAGCTGTTTTTT. Residues: CASTPNSPQNGGELFF.

This clonotype was found a few times. The V and J genes are TRBV29-1 and TRBJ2-1; D gene uncertain. The CDR3 sequence is 15 residues long. CDR1 is SQVTM, CDR2 ANQGSEA, per germline. The V end lost 4 bases, the J end lost 1 base, and 14 bases lay between the germline ends. CDR3 coding DNA: TGCAGCGTTGGAACCGGGTCCTCTTCCTACAATGAGCAGTTCTTC. It is translated as CSVGTGSSSYNEQFF.

This chain uses TRBV4-3 with TRBJ2-5; D might be TRBD2 (6 bases). The CDR3 extends over 15 amino acids. Trimming removed 0 bases at V and 5 bases at J, with 13 bases between. Germline lookup yields CDR1 LGHNA and CDR2 YSLEER. CDR3 region: CASSQDISGRETQYF. CDR3 nucleotides: TGCGCCAGCAGCCAAGATATCAGCGGGCGGGAGACCCAGTACTTC.

The gene calls are TRBV7-9 and TRBJ2-3, with no clear D. Germline assignment: CDR1 SEHNR and CDR2 FQNEAQ (reference sequence). The CDR3 has 12 residues. V lost 7 bases and J lost 6, with 11 bases in between. CDR3 sequence: CASIDASDTQYF. The CDR3 DNA sequence: TGTGCCAGCATTGACGCCTCCGATACGCAGTATTTT.

This clonotype has more than one count but fewer than ten. The chain carries TRBV5-6 and TRBJ2-1, with D hard to call. The CDR3 spans 13 residues. Trimming removed 1 base from V and 5 bases from J, with 7 bases in between. CDR1 is SGHDT, CDR2 YYEEEE, per germline. CDR3 nucleotide sequence: TGTGCCAGCAGCTTGCCCACGGACAATGAGCAGTTCTTC. Translating it yields CASSLPTDNEQFF. Together with reference TRBV5-6 and TRBJ2-1, the CDR3 gives the full variable domain: DAGVTQSPTHLIKTRGQQVTLRCSPKSGHDTVSWYQQALGQGPQFIFQYYEEEERQRGNFPDRFSGHQFPNYSSELNVNALLLGDSALYLCASSLPTDNEQFFGPGTRLTVL.

The sample holds a few counts of this clonotype. V is TRBV6-1 and J is TRBJ2-3; 8 positions agree with TRBD2. V shed 6 bases and J 8 bases; nucleotides not matched to a gene: 13. This CDR3 spans 15 amino acids. Germline CDR1 is MNHNS and CDR2 is SASEGT. In DNA, the CDR3 is TGTGCCAGCAGAACACCCGGGACTAGTTGGGGTACGCAGTATTTT. It yields the protein CASRTPGTSWGTQYF.

This clonotype was seen only a few times. The V gene is TRBV11-3, the J gene TRBJ2-1; 9 bases are a match to TRBD2. CDR3 length: 16 amino acids. Germline assignment: CDR1 SGHNT and CDR2 YENEEA. J gave up 2 bases and V 5 bases, and 7 bases lay outside the gene matches. CDR3 amino acids: CASSGLGGGAYNEQFF. The CDR3 DNA reads TGTGCCAGCAGCGGCCTGGGCGGGGGGGCCTACAATGAGCAGTTCTTC.

The CDR3 here is CSASITSPGLASRGQFF. For the CDR3, the DNA is TGCAGTGCTTCCATAACGTCACCGGGACTAGCGTCACGGGGGCAGTTCTTC. V is TRBV20-1 and J is TRBJ2-1; 10 bases map to TRBD2. CDR3 size: 17 residues. V gave up 5 bases and J gave up 12 bases; unmatched junction bases: 22. Germline lookup yields CDR1 DFQATT and CDR2 SNEGSKA (reference sequence).

The chain recombines TRBV29-1 with TRBJ2-7; D may be TRBD1 (6 bases). The CDR3 covers 13 residues. V gave up 2 bases and J gave up 1 base, with 9 bases separating them. Germline V gene lookup returns CDR1 SQVTM and CDR2 ANQGSEA. DNA of the CDR3: TGCAGCGTTGAATTTACAGGGTCCTACGAGCAGTACTTC. Its protein is CSVEFTGSYEQYF.

At least ten counts were recorded for this clonotype. This sequence joins TRBV20-1 and TRBJ1-3, with D hard to call. The CDR3 runs to 11 residues. Germline V lookup: CDR1 DFQATT, CDR2 SNEGSKA (reference sequence). Trimming stripped 5 bases from V and 4 bases from J, with 6 bases between. CDR3 DNA sequence: TGCAGTGCTGGCTACGGAAACACCATATATTTT. It encodes CSAGYGNTIYF.

The sample holds a few counts of this clonotype. The chain combines TRBV9 with TRBJ2-7; D unclear. The CDR3 has 15 residues. The V gene lost 4 bases and the J gene lost 0 bases, with 14 bases spanning the gap. From germline, CDR1 is SGDLS and CDR2 YYNGEE. CDR3 nucleotides: TGTGCCAGCAGCCCGAGATCCAGGAGCTCCTACGAGCAGTACTTC. This codes for CASSPRSRSSYEQYF. Based on the CDR3 plus reference TRBV9 and TRBJ2-7, the full variable domain is DSGVTQTPKHLITATGQRVTLRCSPRSGDLSVYWYQQSLDQGLQFLIQYYNGEERAKGNILERFSAQQFPDLHSELNLSSLELGDSALYFCASSPRSRSSYEQYFGPGTRLTVT.

A few counts support this clonotype. The chain recombines TRBV6-7 with TRBJ2-3; maybe TRBD2 (6 bases). TRBV6-7 is filed as an ORF, its function uncertain. Trimming cost V 4 bases and J 0 bases, with 14 bases left between them. The CDR3 is made up of 16 amino acids. The CDR3 DNA reads as TGTGCCAGCAGTTTCTCATTAGGGACTAGCACAGATACGCAGTATTTT. It translates to CASSFSLGTSTDTQYF.

The rearrangement links TRBV6-2 or TRBV6-3 to TRBJ2-2; D is unresolved. Trimming cost V 7 bases and J 1 base, with 7 bases left between them. The CDR3 spans 13 residues. CDR1 and CDR2 (germline): MNHEY, SVGEGT. This CDR3 is CASTHRNTGELFF. The CDR3 region has the DNA TGTGCCAGCACCCACAGGAACACCGGGGAGCTGTTTTTT.

This clonotype was observed a single time. The chain carries TRBV5-1 and TRBJ2-1; no clear D. The germline gives CDR1 SGHRS, CDR2 YFSETQ. V lost 0 bases and J 1 base, leaving 11 bases between the germline ends. CDR3 length: 16 residues. CDR3 residues: CASSLGWAGSYNEQFF. CDR3 DNA: TGCGCCAGCAGCTTGGGTTGGGCCGGGTCCTACAATGAGCAGTTCTTC.

This clonotype was seen ten or more times. The chain links TRBV5-1 to TRBJ1-2; tentative D call: TRBD1 (6 bases). This CDR3 region has 13 residues. Between the trimmed V and J ends, which lost 5 bases and 2 bases, there was a span of 10 bases. The germline V gene encodes CDR1 SGHRS and CDR2 YFSETQ. The CDR3 sequence is CASRITGNYGYTF. In DNA form, the CDR3 reads TGCGCCAGCAGGATCACAGGGAACTATGGCTACACCTTC.

This chain joins TRBV7-8 and TRBJ2-1; TRBD2 is a possible D gene (5 bases). Deletions cut 7 bases from V and 7 bases from J, with 17 bases between. The CDR3 covers 14 residues. Germline V gives CDR1 SGHVS, CDR2 FQNEAQ. CDR3 sequence reads: CASKKRGSGNEQFF. The CDR3 DNA reads TGTGCCAGCAAGAAACGTGGGAGTGGTAATGAGCAGTTCTTC.

This clonotype was found many times. The V call is TRBV6-1, the J call TRBJ1-2, with D tentatively TRBD1 (5 bases). V lost 2 bases to trimming and J lost 6 bases, with 10 bases between them. CDR3 length: 13 residues. Germline CDR1 reads MNHNS; CDR2 reads SASEGT. CDR3 residues: CASSETREDGYTF. The DNA for the CDR3 is TGTGCCAGCAGTGAAACCAGGGAGGATGGCTACACCTTC.

Only a few counts were recorded for this clonotype. V gene TRBV3-1 combines with J gene TRBJ2-7; D call uncertain. Trimming cost V 1 base and J 2 bases, with 9 bases left between them. The CDR3 has 14 residues. Germline values: CDR1 LGHDT, CDR2 YNNKEL (reference sequence). The CDR3 nucleotides read TGTGCCAGCAGCCAAGGGTACGGAACCTACGAGCAGTACTTC. It codes for CASSQGYGTYEQYF.

The chain couples TRBV12-3 or TRBV12-4 to TRBJ2-1; D possibly uses TRBD1 or TRBD2 (5 bases each). With 2 bases removed from V and 16 bases from J, the gap between germline ends came to 15 bases. The CDR3 length is 12 residues. The CDR3 here is CASSLTGTVAFF. In nucleotides, the CDR3 is TGTGCCAGCAGTTTAACCGGGACCGTCGCATTCTTC.

The V call is TRBV4-2, the J call TRBJ2-4; TRBD2 agrees at 7 bases. V trimming: 4 bases; J trimming: 6 bases; junction bases outside the gene matches: 15. The CDR3 runs 17 residues. Germline values: CDR1 LGHNA, CDR2 YNFKEQ. The CDR3 reads CASSLPSPVREGNIQYF. The CDR3 DNA reads as TGTGCCAGCAGCCTCCCCTCCCCAGTGAGGGAGGGAAACATTCAGTACTTC.